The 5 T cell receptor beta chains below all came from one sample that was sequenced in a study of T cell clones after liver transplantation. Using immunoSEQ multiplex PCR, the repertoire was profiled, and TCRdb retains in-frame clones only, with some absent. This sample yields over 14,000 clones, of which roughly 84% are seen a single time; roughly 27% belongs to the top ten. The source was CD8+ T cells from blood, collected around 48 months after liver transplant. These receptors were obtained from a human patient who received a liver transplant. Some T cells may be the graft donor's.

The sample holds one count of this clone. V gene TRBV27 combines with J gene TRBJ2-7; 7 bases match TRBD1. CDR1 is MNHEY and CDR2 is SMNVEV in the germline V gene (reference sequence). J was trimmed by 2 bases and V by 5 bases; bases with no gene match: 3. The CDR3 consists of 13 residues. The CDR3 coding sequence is TGTGCCAGCAGTGCCGGGACAGCCTACGAGCAGTACTTC. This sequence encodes CASSAGTAYEQYF.

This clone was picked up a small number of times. DNA for the CDR3: TGTGCCAGCAGTTTTGGAGGGGCCACCGGGGAGCTGTTTTTT. Protein product: CASSFGGATGELFF. The chain joins TRBV27 to TRBJ2-2; the D gene is possibly TRBD2 (6 bases). This CDR3 spans 14 amino acids. In germline, CDR1 is MNHEY, CDR2 SMNVEV (reference sequence). Trimming cost V 3 bases and J 4 bases, with 9 bases left between them.

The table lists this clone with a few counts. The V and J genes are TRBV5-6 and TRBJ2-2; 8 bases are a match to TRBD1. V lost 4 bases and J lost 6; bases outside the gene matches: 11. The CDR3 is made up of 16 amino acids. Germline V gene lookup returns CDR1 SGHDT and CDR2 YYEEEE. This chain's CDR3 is CASSPVGQGGPGELFF. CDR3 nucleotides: TGTGCCAGCAGCCCCGTCGGACAGGGAGGTCCCGGGGAGCTGTTTTTT.

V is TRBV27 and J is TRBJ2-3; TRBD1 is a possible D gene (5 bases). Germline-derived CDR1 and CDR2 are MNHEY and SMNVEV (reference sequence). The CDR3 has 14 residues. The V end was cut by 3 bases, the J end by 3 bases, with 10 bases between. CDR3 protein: CASSLGRITDTQYF. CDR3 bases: TGTGCCAGCAGTTTGGGGCGTATTACAGATACGCAGTATTTT.

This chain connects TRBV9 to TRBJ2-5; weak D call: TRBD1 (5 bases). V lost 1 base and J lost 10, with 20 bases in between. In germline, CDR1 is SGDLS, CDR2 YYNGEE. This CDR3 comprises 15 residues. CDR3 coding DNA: TGTGCCAGCAGCGTATCGGCGGACGCCACAAGGGGCCAGTACTTC. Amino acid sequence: CASSVSADATRGQYF.